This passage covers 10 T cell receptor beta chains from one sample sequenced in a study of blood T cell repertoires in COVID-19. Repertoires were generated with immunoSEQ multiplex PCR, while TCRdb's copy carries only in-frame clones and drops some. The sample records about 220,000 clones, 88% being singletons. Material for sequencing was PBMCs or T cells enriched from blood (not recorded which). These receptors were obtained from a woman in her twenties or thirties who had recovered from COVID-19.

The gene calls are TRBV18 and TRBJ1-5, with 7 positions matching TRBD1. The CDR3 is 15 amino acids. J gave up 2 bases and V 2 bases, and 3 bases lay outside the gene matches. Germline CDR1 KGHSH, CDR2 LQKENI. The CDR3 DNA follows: TGTGCCAGCTCACCAACCGGGACAGGCAATCAGCCCCAGCATTTT. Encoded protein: CASSPTGTGNQPQHF.

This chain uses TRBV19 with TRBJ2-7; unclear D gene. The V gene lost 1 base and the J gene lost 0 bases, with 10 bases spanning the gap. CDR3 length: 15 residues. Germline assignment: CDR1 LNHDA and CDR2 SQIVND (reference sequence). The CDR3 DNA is TGTGCCAGTAGTATAGTGGGCACGGACTCCTACGAGCAGTACTTC. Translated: CASSIVGTDSYEQYF.

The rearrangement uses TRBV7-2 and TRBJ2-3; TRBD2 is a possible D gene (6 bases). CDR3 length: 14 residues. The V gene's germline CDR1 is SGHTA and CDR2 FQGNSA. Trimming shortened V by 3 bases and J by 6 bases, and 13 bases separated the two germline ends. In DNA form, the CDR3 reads TGTGCCAGCAGCTTCGTCCGGGCGGGGGATACGCAGTATTTT. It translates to CASSFVRAGDTQYF.

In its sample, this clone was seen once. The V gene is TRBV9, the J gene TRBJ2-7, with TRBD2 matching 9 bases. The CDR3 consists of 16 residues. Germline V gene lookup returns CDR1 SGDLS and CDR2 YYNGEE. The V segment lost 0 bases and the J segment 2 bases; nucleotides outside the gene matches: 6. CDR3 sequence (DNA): TGTGCCAGCAGCGTAGAAGGGCGGGGGGGCCCCTACGAGCAGTACTTC. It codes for CASSVEGRGGPYEQYF. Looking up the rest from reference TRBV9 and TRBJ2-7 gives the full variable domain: DSGVTQTPKHLITATGQRVTLRCSPRSGDLSVYWYQQSLDQGLQFLIQYYNGEERAKGNILERFSAQQFPDLHSELNLSSLELGDSALYFCASSVEGRGGPYEQYFGPGTRLTVT.

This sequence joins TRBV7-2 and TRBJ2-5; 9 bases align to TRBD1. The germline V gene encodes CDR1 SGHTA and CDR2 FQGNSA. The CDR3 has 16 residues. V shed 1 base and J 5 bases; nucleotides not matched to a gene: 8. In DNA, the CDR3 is TGTGCCAGCAGCTTAGACGGGACAGGGATGTGGGAGACCCAGTACTTC. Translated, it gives CASSLDGTGMWETQYF.

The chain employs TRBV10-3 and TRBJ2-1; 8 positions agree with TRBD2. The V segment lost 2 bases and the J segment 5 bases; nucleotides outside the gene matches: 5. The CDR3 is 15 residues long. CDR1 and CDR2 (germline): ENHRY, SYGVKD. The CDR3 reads CAISEIRGGHNEQFF. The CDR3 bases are TGTGCCATCAGTGAGATTCGGGGGGGCCACAATGAGCAGTTCTTC.

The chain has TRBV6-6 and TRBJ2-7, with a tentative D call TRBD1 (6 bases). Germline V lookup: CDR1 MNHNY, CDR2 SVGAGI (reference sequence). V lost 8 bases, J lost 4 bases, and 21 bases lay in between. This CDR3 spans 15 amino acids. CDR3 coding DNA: TGTGCCAGCCAAAAGGTCCCAGGGGCGGAATACGAGCAGTACTTC. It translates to CASQKVPGAEYEQYF.

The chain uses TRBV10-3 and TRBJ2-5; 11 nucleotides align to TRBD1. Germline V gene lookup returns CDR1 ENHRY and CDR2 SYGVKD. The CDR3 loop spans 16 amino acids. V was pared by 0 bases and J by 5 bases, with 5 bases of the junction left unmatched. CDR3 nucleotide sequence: TGTGCCATCAGTGAGTCAAGGACAGGGGGCAGTGAGACCCAGTACTTC. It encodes CAISESRTGGSETQYF.

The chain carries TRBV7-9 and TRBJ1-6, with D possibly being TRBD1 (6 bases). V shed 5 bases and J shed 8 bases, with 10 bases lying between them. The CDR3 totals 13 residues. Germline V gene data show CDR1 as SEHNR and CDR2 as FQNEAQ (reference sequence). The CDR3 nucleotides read TGTGCCAGCAGCCAAGGGGGGGATTCACCCCTCCACTTT. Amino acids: CASSQGGDSPLHF.

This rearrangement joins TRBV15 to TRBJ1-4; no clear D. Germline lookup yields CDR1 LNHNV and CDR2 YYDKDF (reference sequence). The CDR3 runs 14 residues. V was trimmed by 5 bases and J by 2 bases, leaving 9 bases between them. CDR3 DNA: TGTGCCACCAGCCGCAGAGGTACTAATGAAAAACTGTTTTTT. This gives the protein CATSRRGTNEKLFF.